The 18 T cell receptor beta chains below all came from one sample that was sequenced in a study of T-cell reconstitution after alpha-beta-depleted transplantation in children. Unique molecular identifiers were built into the TCRbeta library. TCRdb independently ran MiXCR on the PCR reads; one entry per CDR3 protein. This table holds 350,000 to 500,000 distinct CDR3 sequences, over 40% found once. This specimen was PBMCs, taken before TCRalphabeta/CD19-depleted stem cell transplant. The receptors originated from a girl aged 2 to 10 with aplastic anemia, due to receive a stem cell transplant.

V and J are TRBV7-9 and TRBJ2-7, with unresolved D. Germline assignment: CDR1 SEHNR and CDR2 FQNEAQ (reference sequence). The CDR3 is 11 amino acids. Deletions cut 3 bases from V and 7 bases from J, with 7 bases between. This CDR3 reads CASSLTKEQYF. CDR3 DNA: TGTGCCAGCAGCTTGACGAAAGAGCAGTACTTC.

The chain recombines TRBV7-3 with TRBJ1-6, with 8 bases lining up with TRBD1. Per the germline V gene, CDR1 is SGHTA and CDR2 is FQGTGA. The J segment lost 9 bases and the V segment lost 5 bases, leaving 6 bases of the junction unmatched. CDR3 size: 14 residues. CDR3 nucleotide sequence: TGTGCCAGCAGCACGACAGGGGTTATTTCACCCCTCCACTTT. This encodes CASSTTGVISPLHF.

V usage is TRBV25-1 and J usage is TRBJ2-3, with D possibly being TRBD2 (6 bases). The CDR3 is made up of 15 amino acids. Germline CDR1 and CDR2: MGHDK and SYGVNS. V was pared by 2 bases and J by 5 bases, with 14 bases between. CDR3 amino acids: CASSEPGSRIDTQYF. The CDR3 DNA is TGTGCCAGCAGTGAACCCGGGAGCAGGATAGATACGCAGTATTTT.

The sample holds many counts of this clonotype. This chain connects TRBV11-2 to TRBJ2-1; 9 nucleotides match TRBD1. The germline gives CDR1 SGHAT, CDR2 FQNNGV. V trimming: 3 bases; J trimming: 5 bases; junction bases outside the gene matches: 5. The length of the CDR3 is 15 residues. The CDR3 here is CASSFIWDRDNEQFF. CDR3 DNA: TGTGCCAGCAGCTTTATTTGGGACAGGGACAATGAGCAGTTCTTC.

In this sample, this clonotype turned up many times. The genes are TRBV29-1 and TRBJ2-1; 10 bases are a match to TRBD2. V trimming: 4 bases; J trimming: 4 bases; junction bases outside the gene matches: 4. Germline assignment: CDR1 SQVTM and CDR2 ANQGSEA. The CDR3 covers 14 residues. Here the CDR3 reads CSVVRTSGYNEQFF. The CDR3, as DNA: TGCAGCGTTGTACGGACTAGCGGTTACAATGAGCAGTTCTTC.

About this clonotype itself: A junction boundary mismatches the germline segment, possibly from a read error. V and J are TRBV11-3 and TRBJ1-2; no clear D gene. This CDR3 has 13 residues. Germline lookup yields CDR1 SGHNT and CDR2 YENEEA. The CDR3 is CACSLTYNYGYTF. The CDR3 DNA follows: TGTGCCTGCAGCTTGACATACAACTATGGCTACACCTTC. The variable domain in full, completed from reference TRBV11-3 and TRBJ1-2, reads EAGVVQSPRYKIIEKKQPVAFWCNPISGHNTLYWYLQNLGQGPELLIRYENEEAVDDSQLPKDRFSAERLKGVDSTLKIQPAELGDSAVYLCACSLTYNYGYTFGSGTRLTVV.

This clonotype has more than one count but fewer than ten. The chain recombines TRBV10-3 with TRBJ2-5; TRBD1 is a possible D gene (5 bases). The CDR3 sequence is 13 residues long. Deletions cut 9 bases from V and 3 bases from J, with 14 bases between. CDR1 ENHRY and CDR2 SYGVKD come from the germline V gene. The CDR3 DNA follows: TGTGCCATTAACGACAGCCCAAAAGAGACCCAGTACTTC. Its protein is CAINDSPKETQYF.

This clonotype was seen a handful of times. The chain links TRBV12-3 or TRBV12-4 to TRBJ2-7, with 13 bases fitting TRBD2. The CDR3 is made up of 15 amino acids. Trimming at V came to 6 bases and at J to 3 bases, leaving 5 bases not matched to a gene. Here the CDR3 reads CASRGTSGTNYEQYF. Written as DNA, the CDR3 is TGTGCCAGCAGAGGGACTAGCGGGACAAACTACGAGCAGTACTTC.

The chain has TRBV6-1 and TRBJ1-2; weak D call: TRBD1 (5 bases). The CDR3 covers 14 residues. V lost 6 bases and J 8 bases, leaving 19 bases between the germline ends. Germline values: CDR1 MNHNS, CDR2 SASEGT. CDR3 residues: CASRAQGTRDGYTF. The CDR3 nucleotides are TGTGCCAGCAGGGCGCAGGGAACAAGGGACGGCTACACCTTC.

V is TRBV20-1 and J is TRBJ2-7; TRBD2 matches at 8 bases. Germline V gives CDR1 DFQATT, CDR2 SNEGSKA (reference sequence). J was trimmed by 2 bases and V by 6 bases; bases with no gene match: 3. This CDR3 spans 12 amino acids. The chain's CDR3 is CSAKRGPYEQYF. As DNA, the CDR3 is TGCAGTGCAAAGCGGGGGCCCTACGAGCAGTACTTC.

V and J are TRBV5-1 and TRBJ1-1; no firm D call. The CDR3 sequence is 12 residues long. From germline, CDR1 is SGHRS and CDR2 YFSETQ. Trimming removed 0 bases from V and 11 bases from J, with 11 bases in between. CDR3 region: CASSLARGSAFF. In nucleotides, the CDR3 is TGCGCCAGCAGCTTGGCCCGAGGTTCGGCTTTCTTT.

This clonotype appeared many times. J is TRBJ2-5 and V is TRBV20-1, with 7 nucleotides matching TRBD2. The CDR3 consists of 11 residues. Looked up from germline, CDR1 is DFQATT and CDR2 is SNEGSKA (reference sequence). V was pared by 4 bases and J by 9 bases, with 5 bases of the junction left unmatched. The CDR3 region has the DNA TGCAGTGCTACCCTGGGGGGGGCCCAGTACTTC. Amino acid sequence: CSATLGGAQYF.

Worth noting for this clonotype: The CDR3 end shows no conserved phenylalanine or tryptophan, and so a read error is likely. The DNA is omitted, as the CDR3 cannot be located on it reliably, and the CDR3 follows TCRdb's listing. V is TRBV29-1 and J is TRBJ1-2. The CDR3 totals 8 residues, both ends included. CDR1 and CDR2 from the germline V gene are SQVTM and ANQGSEA. The chain's CDR3 is CSVGGGTS.

This clonotype was seen only a few times. The J gene is TRBJ2-7, the V gene TRBV20-1, with 9 nucleotides matching TRBD1. CDR1 DFQATT and CDR2 SNEGSKA come from the germline V gene (reference sequence). V was clipped by 6 bases and J by 1 base; unmatched bases: 7. This CDR3 contains 14 residues. As DNA, the CDR3 is TGCAGTGCCTGGGACGGGACAGGGTCCTACGAGCAGTACTTC. It translates to CSAWDGTGSYEQYF.

This clonotype was picked up one time. At one end the junction does not follow the germline gene, possibly because of a read error. The chain employs TRBV20-1 and TRBJ2-7; TRBD2 might be the D (5 bases). The CDR3 is made up of 17 amino acids. Looked up from germline, CDR1 is DFQATT and CDR2 is SNEGSKA (reference sequence). The DNA of the CDR3 is TGCAGCGCTAGCCCGGCGGGCTCTCCCACACCCTACGTGGAGCAGTACTTC. This translates into CSASPAGSPTPYVEQYF.

V gene TRBV1 combines with J gene TRBJ1-1. TRBV1 is listed as a pseudogene. This CDR3 spans 16 amino acids. The CDR3 nucleotides read TGCACCAGCAGCCAAGAAGGCGGGCCTAGGAGAGCTGAAGCTTTCTTT. The encoded protein is CTSSQEGGPRRAEAFF.

There are many counts of this clonotype. The rearrangement links TRBV15 to TRBJ1-4; tentative D call: TRBD1 (5 bases). In germline, CDR1 is LNHNV, CDR2 YYDKDF (reference sequence). The V end was cut by 1 base, the J end by 5 bases, with 14 bases between. CDR3 size: 16 residues. In nucleotides, the CDR3 is TGTGCCACCAGCAGAGCTGGGGGAGAGGGGAATGAAAAACTGTTTTTT. This sequence encodes CATSRAGGEGNEKLFF.

This chain uses TRBV29-1 with TRBJ2-6; possible D gene TRBD2, 7 bases. The germline V gene encodes CDR1 SQVTM and CDR2 ANQGSEA. The CDR3 runs to 17 residues. Trimming pared 4 bases from V and 0 bases from J, leaving 16 bases between. The CDR3 sequence is CSVGLYREGSGANVLTF. Here the CDR3 DNA reads TGCAGCGTTGGGCTTTACAGGGAGGGCTCTGGGGCCAACGTCCTGACTTTC.